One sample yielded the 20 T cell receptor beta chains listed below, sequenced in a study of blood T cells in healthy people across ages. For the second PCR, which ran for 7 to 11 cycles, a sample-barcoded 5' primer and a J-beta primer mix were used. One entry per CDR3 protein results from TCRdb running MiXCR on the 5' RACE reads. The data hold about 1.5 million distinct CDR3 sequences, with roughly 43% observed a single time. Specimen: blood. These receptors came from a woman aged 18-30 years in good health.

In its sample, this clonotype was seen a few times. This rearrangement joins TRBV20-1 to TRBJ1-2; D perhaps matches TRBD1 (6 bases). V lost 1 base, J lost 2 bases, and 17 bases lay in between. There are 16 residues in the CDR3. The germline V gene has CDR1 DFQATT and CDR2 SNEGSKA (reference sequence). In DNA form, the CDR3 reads TGCAGTGCTAGAGCCCTAACCGGGGGCGCGAACTATGGCTACACCTTC. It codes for CSARALTGGANYGYTF.

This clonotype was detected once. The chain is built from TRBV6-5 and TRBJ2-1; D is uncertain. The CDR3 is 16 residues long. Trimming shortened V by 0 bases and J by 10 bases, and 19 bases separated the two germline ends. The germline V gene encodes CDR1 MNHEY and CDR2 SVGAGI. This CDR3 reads CASSYSARTGSYEQFF. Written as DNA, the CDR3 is TGTGCCAGCAGTTACTCGGCACGGACCGGATCCTACGAGCAGTTCTTC.

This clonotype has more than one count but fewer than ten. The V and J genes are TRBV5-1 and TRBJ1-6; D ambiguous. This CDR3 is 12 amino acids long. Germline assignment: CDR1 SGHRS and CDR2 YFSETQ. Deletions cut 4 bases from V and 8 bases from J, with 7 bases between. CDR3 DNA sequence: TGCGCCAGCAGCCCGGGGTATTCACCCCTCCACTTT. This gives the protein CASSPGYSPLHF. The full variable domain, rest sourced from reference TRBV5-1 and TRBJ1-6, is KAGVTQTPRYLIKTRGQQVTLSCSPISGHRSVSWYQQTPGQGLQFLFEYFSETQRNKGNFPGRFSGRQFSNSRSEMNVSTLELGDSALYLCASSPGYSPLHFGNGTRLTVT.

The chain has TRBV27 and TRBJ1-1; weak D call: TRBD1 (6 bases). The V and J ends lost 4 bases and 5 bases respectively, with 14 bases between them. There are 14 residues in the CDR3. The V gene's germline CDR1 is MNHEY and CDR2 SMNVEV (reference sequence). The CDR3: CASSSPPGDTEAFF. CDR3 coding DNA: TGTGCCAGCAGTTCCCCGCCAGGGGATACTGAAGCTTTCTTT.

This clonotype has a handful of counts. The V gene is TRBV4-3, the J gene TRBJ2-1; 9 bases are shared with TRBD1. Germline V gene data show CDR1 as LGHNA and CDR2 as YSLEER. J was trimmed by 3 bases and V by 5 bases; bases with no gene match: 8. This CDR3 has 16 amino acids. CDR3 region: CASSKRQGVGYNEQFF. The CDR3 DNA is TGCGCCAGCAGCAAAAGACAGGGGGTTGGCTACAATGAGCAGTTCTTC.

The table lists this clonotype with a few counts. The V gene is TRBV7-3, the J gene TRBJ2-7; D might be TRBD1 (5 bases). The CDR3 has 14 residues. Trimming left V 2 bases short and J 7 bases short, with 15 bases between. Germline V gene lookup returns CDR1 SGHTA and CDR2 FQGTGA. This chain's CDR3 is CASSLGADYNEQYF. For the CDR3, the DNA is TGTGCCAGCAGCTTAGGGGCTGATTACAATGAGCAGTACTTC.

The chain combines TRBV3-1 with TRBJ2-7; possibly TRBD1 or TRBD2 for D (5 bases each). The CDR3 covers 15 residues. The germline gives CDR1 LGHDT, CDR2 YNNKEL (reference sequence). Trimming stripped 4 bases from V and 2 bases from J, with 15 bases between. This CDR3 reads CASSPSPGRTYEQYF. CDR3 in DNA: TGTGCCAGCAGCCCTAGTCCGGGACGGACCTACGAGCAGTACTTC.

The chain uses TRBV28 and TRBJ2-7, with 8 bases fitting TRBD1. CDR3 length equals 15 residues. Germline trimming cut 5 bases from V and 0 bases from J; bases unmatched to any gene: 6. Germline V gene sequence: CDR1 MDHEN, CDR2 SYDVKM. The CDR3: CASSQRTGHSYEQYF. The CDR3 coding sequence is TGTGCCAGCAGTCAACGGACAGGGCACTCCTACGAGCAGTACTTC. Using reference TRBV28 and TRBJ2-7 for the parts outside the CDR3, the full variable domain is DVKVTQSSRYLVKRTGEKVFLECVQDMDHENMFWYRQDPGLGLRLIYFSYDVKMKEKGDIPEGYSVSREKKERFSLILESASTNQTSMYLCASSQRTGHSYEQYFGPGTRLTVT.

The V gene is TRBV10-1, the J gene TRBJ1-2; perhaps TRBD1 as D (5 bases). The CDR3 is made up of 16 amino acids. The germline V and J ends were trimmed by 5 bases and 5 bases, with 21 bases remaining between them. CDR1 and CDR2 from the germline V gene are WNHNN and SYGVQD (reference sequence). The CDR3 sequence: CASSLDTEGYGYGYTF. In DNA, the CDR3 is TGCGCCAGCAGTCTGGACACCGAAGGGTACGGATATGGCTACACCTTC.

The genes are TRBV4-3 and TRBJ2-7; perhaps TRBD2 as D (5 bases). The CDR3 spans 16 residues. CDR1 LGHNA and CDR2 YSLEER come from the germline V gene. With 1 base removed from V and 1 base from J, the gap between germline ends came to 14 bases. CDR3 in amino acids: CASSQGRASPSYEQYF. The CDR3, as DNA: TGCGCCAGCAGCCAAGGAAGGGCTAGCCCTTCCTACGAGCAGTACTTC.

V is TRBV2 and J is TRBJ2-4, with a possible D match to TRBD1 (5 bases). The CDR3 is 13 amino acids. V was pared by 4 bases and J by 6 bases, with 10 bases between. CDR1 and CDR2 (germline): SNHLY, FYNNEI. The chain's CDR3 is CASSAVQGNIQYF. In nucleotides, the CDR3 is TGTGCCAGCAGTGCCGTCCAGGGAAACATTCAGTACTTC.

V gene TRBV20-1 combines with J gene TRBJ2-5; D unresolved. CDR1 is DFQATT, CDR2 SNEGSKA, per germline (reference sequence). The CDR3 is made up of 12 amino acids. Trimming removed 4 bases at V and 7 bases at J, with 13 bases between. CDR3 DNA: TGCAGTGCTAAGGACCCATGGGGGACCCAGTACTTC. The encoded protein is CSAKDPWGTQYF.

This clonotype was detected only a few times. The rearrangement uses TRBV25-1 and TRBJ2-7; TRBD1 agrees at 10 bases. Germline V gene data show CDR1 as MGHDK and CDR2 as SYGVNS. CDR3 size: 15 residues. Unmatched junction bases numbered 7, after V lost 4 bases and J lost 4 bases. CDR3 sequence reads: CASSAGTGDPYEQYF. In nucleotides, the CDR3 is TGTGCCAGCAGTGCCGGGACAGGGGACCCTTACGAGCAGTACTTC.

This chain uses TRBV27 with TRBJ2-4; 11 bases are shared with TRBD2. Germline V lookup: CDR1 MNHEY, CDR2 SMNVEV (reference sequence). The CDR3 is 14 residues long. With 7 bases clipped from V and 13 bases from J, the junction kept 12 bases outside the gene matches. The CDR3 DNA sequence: TGTGCCAGCACCCGACTAGCGGGGATAGGTGAGCAGTACTTC. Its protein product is CASTRLAGIGEQYF.

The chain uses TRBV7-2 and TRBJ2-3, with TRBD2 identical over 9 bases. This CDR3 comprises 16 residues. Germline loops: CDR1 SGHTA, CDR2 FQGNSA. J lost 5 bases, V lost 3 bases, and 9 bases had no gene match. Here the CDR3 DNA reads TGTGCCAGCAGCTTCCGACTAGCGGCAGCGGGAGATACGCAGTATTTT. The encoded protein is CASSFRLAAAGDTQYF.

This CDR3 reads CASSPKGLQETQYF. The DNA for the CDR3 is TGTGCCAGCAGCCCAAAGGGCTTACAAGAGACCCAGTACTTC. The rearrangement links TRBV18 to TRBJ2-5, with no clear D. The germline V gene encodes CDR1 KGHSH and CDR2 LQKENI. Deletions cut 8 bases from V and 2 bases from J, with 15 bases between. The CDR3 length is 14 residues.

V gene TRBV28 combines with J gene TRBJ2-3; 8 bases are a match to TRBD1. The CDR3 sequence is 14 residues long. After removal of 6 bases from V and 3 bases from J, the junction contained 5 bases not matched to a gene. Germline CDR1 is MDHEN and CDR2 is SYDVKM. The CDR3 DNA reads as TGTGCCAGCAGGCCAGGGGGCTTAACAGATACGCAGTATTTT. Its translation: CASRPGGLTDTQYF.

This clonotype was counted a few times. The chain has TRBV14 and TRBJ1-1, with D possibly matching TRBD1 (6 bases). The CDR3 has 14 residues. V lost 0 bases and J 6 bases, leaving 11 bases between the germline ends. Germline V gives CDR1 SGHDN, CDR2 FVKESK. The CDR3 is CASSQEGHYSEAFF. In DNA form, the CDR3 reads TGTGCCAGCAGCCAAGAGGGACACTATTCTGAAGCTTTCTTT.

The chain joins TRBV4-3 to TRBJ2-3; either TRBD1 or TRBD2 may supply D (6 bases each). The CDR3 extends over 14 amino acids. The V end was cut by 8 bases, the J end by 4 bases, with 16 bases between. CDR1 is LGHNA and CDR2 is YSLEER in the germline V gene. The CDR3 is CASAGQPISDTQYF. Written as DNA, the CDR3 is TGCGCCAGCGCGGGACAACCTATATCAGATACGCAGTATTTT.

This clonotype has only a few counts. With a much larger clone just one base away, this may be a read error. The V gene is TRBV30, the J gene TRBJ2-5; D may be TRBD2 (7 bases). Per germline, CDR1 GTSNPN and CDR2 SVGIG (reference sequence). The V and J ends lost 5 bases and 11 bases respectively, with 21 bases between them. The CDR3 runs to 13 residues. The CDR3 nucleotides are TGTGCCTGGCGGCGGGGGCTTTACAATGAGCAGTACTTC. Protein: CAWRRGLYNEQYF.